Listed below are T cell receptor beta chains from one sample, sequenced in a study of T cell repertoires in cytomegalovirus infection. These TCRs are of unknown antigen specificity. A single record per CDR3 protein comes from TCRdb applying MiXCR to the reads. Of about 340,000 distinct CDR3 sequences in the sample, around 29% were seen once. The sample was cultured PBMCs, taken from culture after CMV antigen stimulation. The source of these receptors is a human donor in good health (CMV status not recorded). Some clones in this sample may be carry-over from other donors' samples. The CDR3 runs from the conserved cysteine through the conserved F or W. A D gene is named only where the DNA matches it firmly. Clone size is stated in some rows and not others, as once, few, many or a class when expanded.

CDR3 protein: CAISAGDSNSPLHF
CDR3 DNA: TGTGCCATCAGCGCGGGGGACAGCAATTCACCCCTCCACTTT
CDR3 length: 14
J gene: TRBJ1-6
D gene: TRBD1
clone size: NA
V gene: TRBV10-3

CDR3 protein: CASSVAGQVNQPQHF
CDR3 DNA: TGTGCCAGCAGCGTAGCTGGACAGGTGAATCAGCCCCAGCATTTT
CDR3 length: 15
J gene: TRBJ1-5
D gene: TRBD1
clone size: NA
V gene: TRBV9

CDR3 protein: CSAADRADTEAFF
CDR3 DNA: TGCAGTGCTGCAGACAGGGCTGACACTGAAGCTTTCTTT
CDR3 length: 13
J gene: TRBJ1-1
D gene: TRBD1
clone size: few
V gene: TRBV20-1

CDR3 protein: CASSYGLAGYNEQFF
CDR3 DNA: TGTGCCAGCAGCTACGGACTAGCGGGGTACAATGAGCAGTTCTTC
CDR3 length: 15
J gene: TRBJ2-1
D gene: TRBD2
clone size: NA
V gene: TRBV14

CDR3 protein: CASRSTGLDIQYF
CDR3 DNA: TGTGCCAGCAGGTCGACAGGGTTGGACATTCAGTACTTC
CDR3 length: 13
J gene: TRBJ2-4
D gene: TRBD1
clone size: NA
V gene: TRBV7-2

CDR3 protein: CASSPLAPPIGQPQHF
CDR3 DNA: TGTGCCAGCTCACCACTAGCGCCTCCCATTGGGCAGCCCCAGCATTTT
CDR3 length: 16
J gene: TRBJ1-5
D gene: NA
clone size: NA
V gene: TRBV18

CDR3 protein: CASSISGGFTGELFF
CDR3 DNA: TGTGCCAGCAGTATTAGCGGGGGGTTTACCGGGGAGCTGTTTTTT
CDR3 length: 15
J gene: TRBJ2-2
D gene: TRBD2
clone size: many
V gene: TRBV7-2

CDR3 protein: CASGRWEGNEKLFF
CDR3 DNA: TGTGCCAGCGGTCGTTGGGAGGGTAATGAAAAACTGTTTTTT
CDR3 length: 14
J gene: TRBJ1-4
D gene: NA
clone size: NA
V gene: TRBV6-8

CDR3 protein: CASSEAPNEKLFF
CDR3 DNA: TGTGCCAGCAGCGAAGCCCCTAATGAAAAACTGTTTTTT
CDR3 length: 13
J gene: TRBJ1-4
D gene: NA
clone size: NA
V gene: TRBV7-8

CDR3 protein: CASTPSGGAGTYNEQFF
CDR3 DNA: TGTGCCAGCACCCCCAGCGGGGGGGCAGGGACCTACAATGAGCAGTTCTTC
CDR3 length: 17
J gene: TRBJ2-1
D gene: TRBD2
clone size: few
V gene: TRBV3-1

CDR3 protein: CASSQDLGQEIYSNQPQHF
CDR3 DNA: TGCGCCAGCAGCCAAGACCTGGGACAGGAGATTTATAGCAATCAGCCCCAGCATTTT
CDR3 length: 19
J gene: TRBJ1-5
D gene: TRBD1
clone size: NA
V gene: TRBV4-1

CDR3 protein: CASSLEPSHLSGANVLTF
CDR3 DNA: TGTGCCAGCAGCTTAGAACCTAGCCATCTCTCTGGGGCCAACGTCCTGACTTTC
CDR3 length: 18
J gene: TRBJ2-6
D gene: NA
clone size: NA
V gene: TRBV7-9

CDR3 protein: CASSQEGSGETQYF
CDR3 DNA: TGTGCCAGCAGCCAAGAAGGGTCAGGGGAGACCCAGTACTTC
CDR3 length: 14
J gene: TRBJ2-5
D gene: NA
clone size: NA
V gene: TRBV4-2

CDR3 protein: CASNQGSGRVTYEQYF
CDR3 DNA: TGTGCCAGCAACCAAGGGAGCGGGAGGGTTACCTACGAGCAGTACTTC
CDR3 length: 16
J gene: TRBJ2-7
D gene: TRBD2
clone size: NA
V gene: TRBV7-2

CDR3 protein: CASGLVPYSASNQPQHF
CDR3 DNA: TGTGCTAGTGGTTTGGTTCCGTATAGCGCTAGCAATCAGCCCCAGCATTTT
CDR3 length: 17
J gene: TRBJ1-5
D gene: NA
clone size: few
V gene: TRBV12-5

CDR3 protein: CATERDSKETQYF
CDR3 DNA: TGTGCCACGGAGAGGGACAGTAAAGAGACCCAGTACTTC
CDR3 length: 13
J gene: TRBJ2-5
D gene: TRBD1
clone size: NA
V gene: TRBV15

CDR3 protein: CSVEGSYGYTF
CDR3 DNA: TGCAGCGTTGAAGGAAGCTATGGCTACACCTTC
CDR3 length: 11
J gene: TRBJ1-2
D gene: NA
clone size: few
V gene: TRBV29-1